This TCR beta chain was obtained from a study of regulatory T cells in long-lasting Graves disease. Across the whole study: Newly diagnosed Graves' patients had taken antithyroid drugs under 3 months.

Arm-PCR with iRepertoire HTBI primers amplified the CDR3 regions for these TCR beta libraries. TCRdb re-called the multiplex PCR reads with MiXCR, one entry per CDR3 protein. The sample yields under 300,000 distinct CDR3 sequences, 18% seen once. CDR3 length equals 14 residues. V dropped 7 bases and J dropped 4 bases, with 13 bases sitting between them. Germline CDR1 and CDR2: LNHDA and SQIVND (reference sequence). As to time point: newly diagnosed GD, antithyroid drugs for less than 3 months. RNA isolated from PBMCs was used to make the TCR library. The study's findings and limits: Persistent Graves' patients possessed reduced TCR diversity relative to recently diagnosed ones. Comparison showed that persistent patients shared more public clonotypes (about 2,600) than new patients (approximately 930). Gene preferences differed: TRBV28, TRBJ1-2, TRBJ2-5 in persistent cases.

This clonotype appeared many times. Its antigen is currently unknown. The sample in question was peripheral blood mononuclear cells (PBMCs), obtained at new diagnosis, from a patient treated with antithyroid drugs. This chain connects TRBV19 to TRBJ2-2; D might be TRBD1 (6 bases). The source is a female donor with Graves disease. CDR3 nucleotide sequence: TGTGCCAGTAAAAACTGGGACACCACCGGGGAGCTGTTTTTT. It specifies CASKNWDTTGELFF.